This passage covers 18 T cell receptor beta chains from one sample sequenced in a study of HIV-infected patients and healthy controls. cDNA was made from 400 to 500 ng RNA using alpha and beta constant primers. Each of the alpha and beta chains got its own library through chain-specific third strand synthesis with indices. TCRdb recomputed calls from the 5' RACE reads with MiXCR, one row per CDR3 protein. The profile shows approximately 5,200 distinct CDR3 sequences, approximately 22% of them singletons. Roughly three months, about 14 weeks, into antiretroviral therapy, follow-up blood was collected. The repertoire came from unfractionated whole blood and reflected all unsorted peripheral T cells. The sample was blood, taken during antiretroviral therapy. The receptors shown here come from an adult with HIV infection.

The chain carries TRBV6-1 and TRBJ1-5; D uncertain. The CDR3 contains 16 residues. Trimming took 3 bases from V and 0 from J, leaving 12 bases between them. Germline CDR1 and CDR2: MNHNS and SASEGT. The CDR3 spells CASSDPTRNSNQPQHF. The CDR3 nucleotides are TGTGCCAGCAGTGACCCGACAAGGAATAGCAATCAGCCCCAGCATTTT.

This clonotype ranks as medium-sized. The rearrangement uses TRBV7-2 and TRBJ2-7; 12 nucleotides line up with TRBD1. This CDR3 is 16 amino acids long. Germline CDR1 and CDR2: SGHTA and FQGNSA. The V gene end was trimmed by 5 bases and the J gene end by 12 bases; junction bases not matched to a gene: 17. The CDR3 is CASSPAGTGGGEGTYF. The CDR3 nucleotides are TGTGCCAGCAGCCCCGCCGGGACAGGGGGCGGGGAAGGAACGTACTTC.

This clonotype is medium-sized within its sample. This chain connects TRBV4-1 to TRBJ1-1; D is perhaps TRBD1 (5 bases). Germline V gene lookup returns CDR1 MGHRA and CDR2 YSYEKL. V was cut by 3 bases and J by 3 bases, with 11 bases left in between. The CDR3 spans 14 residues. The CDR3 bases are TGCGCCAGCAGCCACGCCGGGACTTACACTGAAGCTTTCTTT. This translates into CASSHAGTYTEAFF.

The CDR3 coding sequence is TGTGCCAGCAGTTACGGCAGCGGCCGGCCCCAGCATTTT. Protein: CASSYGSGRPQHF. J is TRBJ1-5 and V is TRBV6-5, with D uncertain. CDR1 is MNHEY, CDR2 SVGAGI, per germline. V was shortened by 2 bases and J by 9 bases, with 11 bases between the two germline ends. There are 13 residues in the CDR3.

This chain joins TRBV6-5 and TRBJ1-5; D may be TRBD1 (6 bases). The germline CDR1 and CDR2 sequences are MNHEY and SVGAGI. V gave up 5 bases and J gave up 6 bases, with 11 bases separating them. The CDR3 is 13 residues long. The CDR3 bases are TGTGCCAGCAGTCAACAGGGTGGTCAGCCCCAGCATTTT. This encodes CASSQQGGQPQHF.

This clonotype has a handful of counts. The J gene is TRBJ1-1, the V gene TRBV11-1; D is unclear. Trimming took off 1 base at V and 1 base at J, with 4 bases between the two ends. Germline lookup yields CDR1 SGHAT and CDR2 FQDESV (reference sequence). The CDR3 contains 13 residues. The CDR3 DNA is TGTGCCAGCAGCTTAGTCCCGAACACTGAAGCTTTCTTT. This encodes CASSLVPNTEAFF.

V is TRBV7-2 and J is TRBJ2-7, with D possibly matching TRBD1 (5 bases). Trimming stripped 10 bases from V and 0 bases from J, with 19 bases between. The CDR3 is 15 amino acids. CDR1 is SGHTA and CDR2 is FQGNSA in the germline V gene. The CDR3 reads CATFGQGSSSYEQYF. Here the CDR3 DNA reads TGTGCCACCTTTGGGCAGGGATCCTCCTCCTACGAGCAGTACTTC.

The gene calls are TRBV7-2 and TRBJ1-4; D gene uncertain. The germline V gene encodes CDR1 SGHTA and CDR2 FQGNSA. The CDR3 length is 14 residues. V gave up 5 bases and J gave up 7 bases, with 14 bases separating them. This CDR3 reads CASSPTPRSEKLFF. Here the CDR3 DNA reads TGTGCCAGCAGCCCGACCCCGAGGAGTGAAAAACTGTTTTTT.

The chain has TRBV5-8 and TRBJ2-1, with TRBD2 matching 9 bases. After removal of 2 bases from V and 7 bases from J, the junction contained 7 bases not matched to a gene. The CDR3 extends over 15 amino acids. CDR1 SGHTS and CDR2 YDEGEE come from the germline V gene. The CDR3 loop reads CASSLVAGDGNEQFF. The CDR3 DNA reads TGTGCCAGCAGCTTAGTAGCGGGGGATGGAAATGAGCAGTTCTTC.

The rearrangement links TRBV14 to TRBJ2-1, with D tentatively TRBD1 (6 bases). The CDR3 is 18 residues long. V was cut by 0 bases and J by 1 base, with 16 bases left in between. Looked up from germline, CDR1 is SGHDN and CDR2 is FVKESK. The CDR3 DNA reads as TGTGCCAGCAGCCAAGACCGCGGCAGGGGACCTTCCTACAATGAGCAGTTCTTC. Translation gives CASSQDRGRGPSYNEQFF.

In its sample, this clonotype was seen many times. The chain carries TRBV11-2 and TRBJ1-1, with TRBD1 matching over 12 bases. Germline V CDR1 and CDR2: SGHAT, FQNNGV. The CDR3 runs 16 residues. V lost 4 bases to trimming and J lost 5 bases; unmatched junction nucleotides: 8. In DNA form, the CDR3 reads TGTGCCAGCAGCTGGGCCGGGACAGGGGGCTGGACTGAAGCTTTCTTT. Amino acid sequence: CASSWAGTGGWTEAFF.

In this sample, this clonotype is medium-sized. The junction shows a germline mismatch at one end, possibly a read error. The chain is built from TRBV7-7 and TRBJ2-3, with TRBD2 matching over 12 bases. This CDR3 comprises 17 residues. Germline V gene data show CDR1 as SSHAT and CDR2 as FNYEAQ (reference sequence). The CDR3 protein is CASSEGGLAGPKGAQYF. CDR3 DNA: TGTGCTAGCAGCGAAGGAGGACTAGCGGGGCCGAAAGGGGCGCAGTATTTT.

The V call is TRBV25-1, the J call TRBJ1-2, with unresolved D. CDR1 and CDR2 (germline): MGHDK, SYGVNS. This CDR3 is 12 amino acids long. Trimming pared 4 bases from V and 4 bases from J, leaving 7 bases between. Here the CDR3 reads CASSGKIYGYTF. CDR3 nucleotide sequence: TGTGCCAGCAGTGGAAAGATCTATGGCTACACCTTC.

Judged by abundance, this clonotype is medium-sized (0.01 to 0.1%). The chain combines TRBV20-1 with TRBJ1-1, with TRBD1 as a possible D gene (5 bases). The CDR3 totals 15 residues. V lost 0 bases to trimming and J lost 7 bases, with 18 bases between them. Per germline, CDR1 DFQATT and CDR2 SNEGSKA (reference sequence). The CDR3 DNA is TGCAGTGCTAGAGATCCCCGGGACGCTCCGGGTGAAGCTTTCTTT. Encoded protein: CSARDPRDAPGEAFF.

By proportion, this clonotype is medium-sized (0.01 to 0.1%). The rearrangement uses TRBV11-2 and TRBJ2-3; 8 bases match TRBD2. The CDR3 covers 15 residues. V was pared by 4 bases and J by 4 bases, with 7 bases of the junction left unmatched. Germline V CDR1 and CDR2: SGHAT, FQNNGV. The CDR3 nucleotides are TGTGCCAGCAGCTCGGGCGGGGGGCAGGCAGATACGCAGTATTTT. As protein: CASSSGGGQADTQYF.

On this clonotype: A read error may explain this, as a much larger clone is one base away. The chain carries TRBV5-1 and TRBJ1-1; D ambiguous. The CDR3 runs 13 residues. Between the trimmed V and J ends, which lost 0 bases and 4 bases, there was a span of 7 bases. Germline V gene data show CDR1 as SGHRS and CDR2 as YFSETQ. CDR3 loop: CASSLAKGTEAFF. Written as DNA, the CDR3 is TGCGCCAGCAGCTTGGCCAAGGGCACTGAAGCTTTCTTT.

On this clonotype: A much larger clone sits a single nucleotide away, making a read error possible. The chain links TRBV25-1 to TRBJ2-5, with D perhaps TRBD2 (6 bases). There are 13 residues in the CDR3. Germline lookup yields CDR1 MGHDK and CDR2 SYGVNS. The CDR3: CASGGLSQETKYF. Here the CDR3 DNA reads TGTGCCAGCGGGGGACTGAGCCAAGAGACCAAGTACTTC.

By its share, this clonotype is medium-sized. The V gene is TRBV5-1, the J gene TRBJ1-1; the D gene is possibly TRBD1 (5 bases). V shed 1 base and J shed 5 bases, with 15 bases lying between them. Germline CDR1 SGHRS, CDR2 YFSETQ. The CDR3 runs 15 residues. The CDR3 DNA follows: TGCGCCAGCAGCTTGAGGGCAGGGCCGGGAACTGAAGCTTTCTTT. Residues: CASSLRAGPGTEAFF.